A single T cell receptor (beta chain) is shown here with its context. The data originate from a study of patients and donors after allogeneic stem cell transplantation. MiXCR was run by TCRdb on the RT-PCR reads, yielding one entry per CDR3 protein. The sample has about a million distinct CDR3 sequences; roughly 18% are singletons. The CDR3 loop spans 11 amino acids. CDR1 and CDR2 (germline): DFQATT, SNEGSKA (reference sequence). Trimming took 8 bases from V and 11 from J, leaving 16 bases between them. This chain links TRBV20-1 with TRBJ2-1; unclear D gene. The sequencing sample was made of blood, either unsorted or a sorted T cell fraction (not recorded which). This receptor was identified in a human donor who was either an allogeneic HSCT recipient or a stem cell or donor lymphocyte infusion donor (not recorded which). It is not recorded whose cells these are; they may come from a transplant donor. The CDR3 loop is CSHPHLEKQFF. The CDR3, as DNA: TGCAGTCACCCCCATTTGGAAAAGCAGTTCTTC.